This T cell receptor (beta chain) originates from a study of shared clonotypes between healthy human individuals. Study findings and constraints: Roughly 5% of naive CD4 clonotypes were common to a few donors. Larger richness was generally estimated for naive than memory subsets.

Both subsets, CD45RA+ naive and CD45RA-negative memory, were split from the CD4+ cells. The sample holds one count of this clone. Antigen unknown. This table comes from immunoSEQ multiplex PCR, and its TCRdb copy is limited to in-frame clones, with some not included. The sample has some 2,500,000 clones; around 90% are singletons. CDR1 MDHEN and CDR2 SYDVKM come from the germline V gene. V was shortened by 3 bases and J by 3 bases, with 11 bases between the two germline ends. This CDR3 has 15 residues. The material sequenced was naive CD4+ T cells from PBMCs. Described subset: CD45RA+ positively selected. The chain couples TRBV28 to TRBJ1-4; D not certain. The receptor was isolated from a man younger than 35 in good health. Some clones in this sample may be carry-over from other donors' samples. CDR3 protein: CASSFQGPANEKLFF. In nucleotides, the CDR3 is TGTGCCAGCAGTTTTCAAGGGCCCGCTAATGAAAAACTGTTTTTT.